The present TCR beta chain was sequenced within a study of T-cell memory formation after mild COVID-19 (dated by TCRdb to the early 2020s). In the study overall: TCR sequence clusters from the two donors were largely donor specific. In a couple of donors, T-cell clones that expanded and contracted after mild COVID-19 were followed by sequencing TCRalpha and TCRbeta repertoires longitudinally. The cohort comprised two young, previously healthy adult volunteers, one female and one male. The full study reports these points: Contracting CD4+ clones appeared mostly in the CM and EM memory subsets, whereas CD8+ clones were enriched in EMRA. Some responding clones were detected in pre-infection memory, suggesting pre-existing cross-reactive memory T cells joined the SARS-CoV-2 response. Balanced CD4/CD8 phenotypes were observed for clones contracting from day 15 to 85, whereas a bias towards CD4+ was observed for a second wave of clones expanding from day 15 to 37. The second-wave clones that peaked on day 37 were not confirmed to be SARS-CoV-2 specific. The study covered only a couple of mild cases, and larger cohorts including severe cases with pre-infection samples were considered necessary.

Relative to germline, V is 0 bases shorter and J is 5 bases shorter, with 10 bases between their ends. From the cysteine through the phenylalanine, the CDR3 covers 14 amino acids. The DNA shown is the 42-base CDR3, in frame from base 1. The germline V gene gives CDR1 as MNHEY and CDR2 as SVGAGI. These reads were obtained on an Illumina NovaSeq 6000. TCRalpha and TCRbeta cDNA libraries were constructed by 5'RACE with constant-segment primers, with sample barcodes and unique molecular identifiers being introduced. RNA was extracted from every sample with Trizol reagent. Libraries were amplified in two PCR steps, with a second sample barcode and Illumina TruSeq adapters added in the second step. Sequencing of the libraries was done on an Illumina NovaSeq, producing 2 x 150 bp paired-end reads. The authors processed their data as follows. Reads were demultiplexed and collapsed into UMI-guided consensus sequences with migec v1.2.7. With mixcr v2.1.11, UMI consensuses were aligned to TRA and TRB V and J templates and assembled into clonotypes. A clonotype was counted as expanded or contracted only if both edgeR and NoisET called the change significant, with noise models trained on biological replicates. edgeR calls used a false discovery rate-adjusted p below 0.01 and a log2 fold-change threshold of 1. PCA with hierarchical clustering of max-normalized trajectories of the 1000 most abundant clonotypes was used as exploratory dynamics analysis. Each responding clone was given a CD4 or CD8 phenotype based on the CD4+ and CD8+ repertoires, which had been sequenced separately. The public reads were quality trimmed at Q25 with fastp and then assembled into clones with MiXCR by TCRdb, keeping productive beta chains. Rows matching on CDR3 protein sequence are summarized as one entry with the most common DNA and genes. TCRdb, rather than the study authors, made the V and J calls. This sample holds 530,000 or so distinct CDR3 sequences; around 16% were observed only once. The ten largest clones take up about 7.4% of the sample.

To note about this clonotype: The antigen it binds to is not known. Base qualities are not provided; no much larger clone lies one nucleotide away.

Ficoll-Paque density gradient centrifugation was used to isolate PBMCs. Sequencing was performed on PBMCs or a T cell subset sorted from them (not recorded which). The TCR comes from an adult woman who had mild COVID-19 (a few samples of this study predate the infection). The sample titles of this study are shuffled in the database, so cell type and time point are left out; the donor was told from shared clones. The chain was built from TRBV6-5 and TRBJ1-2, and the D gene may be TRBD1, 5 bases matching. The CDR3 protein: CASSYSLGTYGYTF. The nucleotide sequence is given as TGTGCCAGCAGTTACTCGTTGGGGACTTATGGCTACACCTTC.